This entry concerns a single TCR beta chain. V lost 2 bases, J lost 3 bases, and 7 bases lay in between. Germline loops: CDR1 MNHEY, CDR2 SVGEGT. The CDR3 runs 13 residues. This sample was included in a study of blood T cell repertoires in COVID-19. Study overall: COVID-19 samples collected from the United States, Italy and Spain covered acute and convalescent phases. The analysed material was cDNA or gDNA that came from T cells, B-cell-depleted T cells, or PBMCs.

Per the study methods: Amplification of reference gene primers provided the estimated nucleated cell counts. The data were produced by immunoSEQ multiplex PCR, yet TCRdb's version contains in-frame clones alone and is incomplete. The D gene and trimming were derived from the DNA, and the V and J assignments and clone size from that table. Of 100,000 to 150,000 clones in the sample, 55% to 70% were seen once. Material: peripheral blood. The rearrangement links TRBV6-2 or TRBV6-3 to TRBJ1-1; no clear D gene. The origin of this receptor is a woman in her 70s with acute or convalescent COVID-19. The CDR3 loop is CASSYLAYTEAFF. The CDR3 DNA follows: TGTGCCAGCAGTTACCTGGCTTACACTGAAGCTTTCTTT.